Described below is a single T cell receptor beta chain sequence and its context. Its antigen is as yet unknown. The protocol was immunoSEQ multiplex PCR, while the TCRdb copy is restricted to in-frame clones and leaves out a portion. Of fewer than 400,000 clones in the sample, 86% were seen once. This entry belongs to a study of Ad26.COV2.S vaccination and SARS-CoV-2 variants. Looking at the study overall: Donor got 5x10^10 or 1x10^11 viral particles of Ad26.COV2.S.

The CDR3 runs 15 residues. From germline, CDR1 is SGHDT and CDR2 YYEEEE. V was trimmed by 0 bases and J by 0 bases, leaving 8 bases between them. Study observations and caveats: Relative to placebo recipients, vaccine recipients exhibited elevated spike-specific TCR breadth.

As for treatment: approximately 18 received Ad26.COV2.S at low or high dose, single or two shots; about five received placebo; per-sample allocation not given. The samples were gathered on day 63 after the first injection of vaccine or placebo. Boston provided a donor who was an adult aged 18-55 years. Immunization relied on an Ad26 vector, which expressed Wuhan-strain SARS-CoV-2 spike. This clonotype originated in a person aged 18 to 59 who received the Ad26.COV2.S COVID-19 vaccine or a placebo. The sequencing used peripheral blood, collected in a trial of Ad26.COV2.S vaccine versus placebo. This sequence joins TRBV5-6 and TRBJ2-3; unclear D gene. CDR3 region: CASSLVGGSTDTQYF. CDR3 nucleotide sequence: TGTGCCAGCAGCTTGGTAGGTGGGAGCACAGATACGCAGTATTTT.